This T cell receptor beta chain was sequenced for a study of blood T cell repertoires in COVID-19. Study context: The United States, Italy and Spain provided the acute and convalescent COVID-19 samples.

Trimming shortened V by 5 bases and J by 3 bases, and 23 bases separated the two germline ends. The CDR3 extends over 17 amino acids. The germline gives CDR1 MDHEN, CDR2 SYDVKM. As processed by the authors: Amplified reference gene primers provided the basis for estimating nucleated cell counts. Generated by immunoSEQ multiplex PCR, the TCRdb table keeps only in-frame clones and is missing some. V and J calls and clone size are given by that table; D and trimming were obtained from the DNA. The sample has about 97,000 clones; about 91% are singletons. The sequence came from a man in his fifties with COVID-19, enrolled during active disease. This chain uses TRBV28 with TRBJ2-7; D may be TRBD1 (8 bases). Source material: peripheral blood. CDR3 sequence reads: CASSPRLTGGVFYEQYF. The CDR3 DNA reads TGTGCCAGCAGTCCCCGCCTAACAGGGGGGGTCTTCTACGAGCAGTACTTC.